The next 7 T cell receptor beta chains were all read from a single sample in a study of blood T cell repertoires in COVID-19 (dated by TCRdb to 2019 to 2021). Receptors were amplified or captured by the immunoSEQ multiplex PCR assay. The table comes from immuneACCESS by way of TCRdb, which keeps in-frame sequences with V and J called. Part of the clones is missing from these tables; in studies checked, under half for an unresolved V gene and the rest for unknown reasons. This sample has about 420,000 clones in its table, and 80% to 90% of those were observed once. 0.7% to 1% of the sample rests with the top ten. The sample comprised peripheral blood. The receptor source for this set is a man aged 18 to 30 with COVID-19, enrolled during active disease.

The rearrangement links TRBV9 to TRBJ2-3; 7 nucleotides align to TRBD1. The CDR3 extends over 15 amino acids. Looked up from germline, CDR1 is SGDLS and CDR2 is YYNGEE. J was trimmed by 2 bases and V by 6 bases; bases with no gene match: 9. CDR3 sequence: CASNKGATHTDTQYF. The CDR3, as DNA: TGTGCCAGCAATAAGGGGGCGACCCACACAGATACGCAGTATTTT. Together with reference TRBV9 and TRBJ2-3, the CDR3 gives the full variable domain: DSGVTQTPKHLITATGQRVTLRCSPRSGDLSVYWYQQSLDQGLQFLIQYYNGEERAKGNILERFSAQQFPDLHSELNLSSLELGDSALYFCASNKGATHTDTQYFGPGTRLTVL.

J is TRBJ1-4 and V is TRBV7-8; D unresolved. CDR3 length equals 14 residues. With 6 bases removed from V and 5 bases from J, the gap between germline ends came to 13 bases. Germline CDR1 and CDR2: SGHVS and FQNEAQ. DNA for the CDR3: TGTGCCAGCAGGGGAGGATTGTGGAATGAAAAACTGTTTTTT. Translated: CASRGGLWNEKLFF.

This chain uses TRBV10-2 with TRBJ2-2, with 8 positions matching TRBD2. Germline V gives CDR1 WSHSY, CDR2 SAAADI. This CDR3 comprises 15 residues. With 5 bases clipped from V and 5 bases from J, the junction kept 7 bases outside the gene matches. CDR3 loop: CASSQKGLETGELFF. DNA for the CDR3: TGCGCCAGCAGTCAAAAGGGACTAGAGACCGGGGAGCTGTTTTTT.

The chain links TRBV19 to TRBJ1-5; 9 bases align to TRBD1. Germline values: CDR1 LNHDA, CDR2 SQIVND (reference sequence). With 3 bases clipped from V and 4 bases from J, the junction kept 13 bases outside the gene matches. This CDR3 spans 18 amino acids. The CDR3 region has the DNA TGTGCCAGTAGTATGGGGGAGTGGGGACAGGGCCTTAATCAGCCCCAGCATTTT. This codes for CASSMGEWGQGLNQPQHF.

The gene calls are TRBV5-6 and TRBJ2-1; 7 nucleotides match TRBD2. Looked up from germline, CDR1 is SGHDT and CDR2 is YYEEEE. CDR3 length: 16 amino acids. V dropped 0 bases and J dropped 2; count of bases not matched to a gene: 5. CDR3 in amino acids: CASSLGRLAAYNEQFF. DNA of the CDR3: TGTGCCAGCAGCTTGGGTCGGCTAGCGGCCTACAATGAGCAGTTCTTC. Using reference TRBV5-6 and TRBJ2-1 for the parts outside the CDR3, the full variable domain is DAGVTQSPTHLIKTRGQQVTLRCSPKSGHDTVSWYQQALGQGPQFIFQYYEEEERQRGNFPDRFSGHQFPNYSSELNVNALLLGDSALYLCASSLGRLAAYNEQFFGPGTRLTVL.

This clone was counted a single time. The DNA of the CDR3 is TGTGCCAGCAGCATCTCAGGGGGAGGTGAAGCTTTCTTT. It translates to CASSISGGGEAFF. V and J are TRBV11-2 and TRBJ1-1, with 7 bases matching TRBD1. V lost 5 bases, J lost 7 bases, and 7 bases stayed unmatched. This CDR3 region has 13 residues. Germline CDR1 and CDR2: SGHAT and FQNNGV.

This clone has only one observation. This chain uses TRBV10-3 with TRBJ1-1; TRBD1 matches 7 bases. Germline values: CDR1 ENHRY, CDR2 SYGVKD. The CDR3 is 14 residues long. V trimming: 0 bases; J trimming: 4 bases; junction bases outside the gene matches: 2. DNA of the CDR3: TGTGCCATCAGTGAGTCCCAGGGGGGCACTGAAGCTTTCTTT. As protein: CAISESQGGTEAFF.